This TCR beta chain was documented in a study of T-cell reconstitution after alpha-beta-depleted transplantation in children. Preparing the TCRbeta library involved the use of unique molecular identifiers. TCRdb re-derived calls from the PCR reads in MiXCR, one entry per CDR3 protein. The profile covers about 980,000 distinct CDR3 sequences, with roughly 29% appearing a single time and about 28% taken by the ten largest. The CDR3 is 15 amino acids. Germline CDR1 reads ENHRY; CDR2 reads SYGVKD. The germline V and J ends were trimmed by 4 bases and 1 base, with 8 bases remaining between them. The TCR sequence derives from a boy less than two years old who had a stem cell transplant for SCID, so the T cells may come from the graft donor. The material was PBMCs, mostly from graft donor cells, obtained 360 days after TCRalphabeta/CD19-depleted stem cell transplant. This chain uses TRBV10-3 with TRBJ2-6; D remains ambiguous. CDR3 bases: TGTGCCATCAGTGGCTCTGAATCTGGGGCCAACGTCCTGACTTTC. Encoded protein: CAISGSESGANVLTF.